These T cell receptor beta chains were read from a single sample in a study of blood T cell repertoires in COVID-19. Only in-frame clones appear in the TCRdb table, and some are missing; sequencing was by immunoSEQ multiplex PCR. This sample has 250,000 or so clones, with approximately 86% found just once. The sample consisted of peripheral blood. The receptors come from a man younger than 45 with active or convalescent COVID-19. Both conserved end residues are part of each CDR3. A D gene is named only where the DNA matches it firmly. For some rows the clone size is stated as once, few or many, or as a class when expanded; others skip it.

clone_size j_call d_call cdr3_length v_call cdr3_nt cdr3_aa
NA TRBJ1-5 NA 13 TRBV14 TGTGCCAGCAGCCAAGCTGTTCATCAGCCCCAGCATTTT CASSQAVHQPQHF
NA TRBJ1-1 NA 12 TRBV12-3/TRBV12-4 TGTGCCAGCAGTCCCAGCGGGACTGAAGCTTTCTTT CASSPSGTEAFF
few TRBJ2-7 TRBD1 18 TRBV10-3 TGTGCCATCAGTGAGAAGGTAGAGATGGGACAGGGGGCGAGGGAGCAGTACTTC CAISEKVEMGQGAREQYF
NA TRBJ2-1 TRBD2 14 TRBV7-2 TGTGCCAGCAGCTTATCGGCGGGGGACAATGAGCAGTTCTTC CASSLSAGDNEQFF
NA TRBJ1-2 NA 14 TRBV6-5 TGTGCCAGCAGTTACTCGAGGACACCCTATGGCTACACCTTC CASSYSRTPYGYTF
NA TRBJ2-3 NA 15 TRBV6-4 TGTGCCAGCAGTGACGGGGGGGCTAGCACAGATACGCAGTATTTT CASSDGGASTDTQYF
NA TRBJ1-4 NA 14 TRBV7-9 TGTGCCAGCAGCGAGGGAGGGTTTAATGAAAAACTGTTTTTT CASSEGGFNEKLFF
few TRBJ2-1 TRBD2 14 TRBV7-2 TGTGCCAGCAGCGGACTAGCGGGGGGTGGGGAGCAGTTCTTC CASSGLAGGGEQFF
NA TRBJ2-1 NA 13 TRBV27 TGTGCCAGCGAAAGATATCGAGGGAGTGAGCAGTTCTTC CASERYRGSEQFF
NA TRBJ1-1 NA 13 TRBV6-1 TGTGCCAGCAGTGAATACAGATACACTGAAGCTTTCTTT CASSEYRYTEAFF
NA TRBJ1-2 NA 18 TRBV19 TGTGCCAGTAGTATTAAACGGGACTACAAAACACCTAACTATGGCTACACCTTC CASSIKRDYKTPNYGYTF
NA TRBJ2-1 TRBD2 18 TRBV5-4 TGTGCCAGCAGCCCCGTAGCGGGGGGGCGGGCCCGCTACAATGAGCAGTTCTTC CASSPVAGGRARYNEQFF
NA TRBJ1-5 NA 15 TRBV9 TGTGCCAGCAGCGTAGATGGGGGGTCAGGACAGCCCCAGCATTTT CASSVDGGSGQPQHF
NA TRBJ2-1 TRBD2 17 TRBV11-2 TGTGCCAGCAGCCCCCTAGGAGCGGGGGGGCCTTTCAATGAGCAGTTCTTC CASSPLGAGGPFNEQFF
NA TRBJ1-5 NA 15 TRBV5-5 TGTGCCAGCAGCTCGGGTTGGAGCGGCAATCAGCCCCAGCATTTT CASSSGWSGNQPQHF
NA TRBJ2-7 TRBD2 15 TRBV7-2 TGTGCCAGCAGCGATTCCGGGACTAGCGGCTACGAGCAGTACTTC CASSDSGTSGYEQYF
NA TRBJ1-6 NA 15 TRBV19 TGTGCCACCTCTGCCGTGGGGGGTAAGAATTCACCCCTCCACTTT CATSAVGGKNSPLHF
few TRBJ2-7 TRBD2 15 TRBV6-1 TGTGCCAGCAGTGAGGGGACTAGGGGATTCTACGAGCAGTACTTC CASSEGTRGFYEQYF
NA TRBJ1-1 TRBD1 14 TRBV5-1 TGCGCCAGCAGCTCCCAACAGGGGAGCACTGAAGCTTTCTTT CASSSQQGSTEAFF
NA TRBJ1-2 TRBD1 17 TRBV27 TGTGCCAGCAGTTTATCCCCACAATCCAACAGGGGCGGTGGCTACACCTTC CASSLSPQSNRGGGYTF
once TRBJ2-5 NA 12 TRBV27 TGTGCCAGCAGTTCAGGGGGGCAGACCCAGTACTTC CASSSGGQTQYF
NA TRBJ1-2 NA 14 TRBV14 TGTGCCAGCAGCCCACAGGGTCACTCCTATGGCTACACCTTC CASSPQGHSYGYTF
NA TRBJ2-2 NA 16 TRBV5-1 TGCGCCAGCAGCTTCCGGGACACCCCAAGCACCGGGGAGCTGTTTTTT CASSFRDTPSTGELFF
once TRBJ2-7 NA 13 TRBV28 TGTGCCAGCCGGCGGGCGTTTTCCTACGAGCAGTACTTC CASRRAFSYEQYF
few TRBJ2-1 NA 16 TRBV7-9 TGTGCCAGCAGCCCTGGGCGGGGTCTCTTTTTCAATGAGCAGTTCTTC CASSPGRGLFFNEQFF
NA TRBJ2-3 NA 11 TRBV29-1 TGCAGCGTTTCGGGTTCAGATACGCAGTATTTT CSVSGSDTQYF
few TRBJ1-1 TRBD1 14 TRBV9 TGTGCCAGCAGCGTAACAGGGGAGTCCACTGAAGCTTTCTTT CASSVTGESTEAFF
NA TRBJ2-4 TRBD2 16 TRBV5-1 TGCGCCAGCAGCCCAGGGACTAGCGGACGTGGAAACATTCAGTACTTC CASSPGTSGRGNIQYF
once TRBJ2-7 TRBD1 15 TRBV29-1 TGCAGCGTTCGGGGCGCCTCAGGGGGCTCCCACGAGCAGTACTTC CSVRGASGGSHEQYF
few TRBJ2-7 TRBD2 16 TRBV5-1 TGCGCCAGCACCCGAGACCCGGGACTAGAATCCTACGAGCAGTACTTC CASTRDPGLESYEQYF
few TRBJ1-2 NA 14 TRBV7-9 TGTGCCAGCAGCTTGCTGCCGGACAGCTATGGCTACACCTTC CASSLLPDSYGYTF
NA TRBJ1-1 NA 13 TRBV14 TGTGCCAGCAGCCAAGGCAGGAACACTGAAGCTTTCTTT CASSQGRNTEAFF
NA TRBJ1-4 TRBD1 15 TRBV25-1 TGTGCCAGCAGTGCACGCACAGGGGCAGGGGAAAAACTGTTTTTT CASSARTGAGEKLFF
NA TRBJ1-1 NA 14 TRBV2 TGTGCCAGCAGTGGGACTTATTCGAACACTGAAGCTTTCTTT CASSGTYSNTEAFF
NA TRBJ2-2 TRBD1 15 TRBV6-6 TGTGCCAGCAGTTTAATGGGACAGGGAGCCGGGGAGCTGTTTTTT CASSLMGQGAGELFF
NA TRBJ2-1 NA 14 TRBV7-3 TGTGCCAGCAGCTTAACCGCGGCCGTCAATGAGCAGTTCTTC CASSLTAAVNEQFF
NA TRBJ2-3 TRBD2 16 TRBV5-1 TGCGCCAGCACTCCTGGACTAGCGGGGTACACAGATACGCAGTATTTT CASTPGLAGYTDTQYF
once TRBJ2-7 TRBD1 14 TRBV5-1 TGCGCCAGCAGCTTGGTGGACAGGCCCTACGAGCAGTACTTC CASSLVDRPYEQYF
NA TRBJ2-2 NA 16 TRBV5-1 TGCGCCAGCAGCTTGGACAGCCCGGCGAACACCGGGGAGCTGTTTTTT CASSLDSPANTGELFF
NA TRBJ1-1 NA 13 TRBV28 TGTGCCAGCAGCCCCGGGAGGAACACTGAAGCTTTCTTT CASSPGRNTEAFF
few TRBJ1-2 NA 14 TRBV27 TGTGCCAGCAGTTCCAACGGGACACCAGATGGCTACACCTTC CASSSNGTPDGYTF
NA TRBJ2-5 NA 18 TRBV9 TGTGCCAGCAGCGGGGGACAGGTTGGTTCTAGCGGGGTGGAGACCCAGTACTTC CASSGGQVGSSGVETQYF
NA TRBJ1-6 TRBD1 15 TRBV2 TGTGCCAGCAGTTTTTCGGGACAGGGGAATTCACCCCTCCACTTT CASSFSGQGNSPLHF
NA TRBJ2-5 NA 13 TRBV6-5 TGTGCCAGCAACAGAGGGTCCAAAGAGACCCAGTACTTC CASNRGSKETQYF
NA TRBJ1-2 TRBD1 15 TRBV4-1 TGCGCCAGCAGCCAAGTTGAGGGGGCCGCATATGGCTACACCTTC CASSQVEGAAYGYTF
NA TRBJ2-5 TRBD1 10 TRBV6-6 TGTGCCAGCAGTAGGGACAGGTTTCACTTC CASSRDRFHF
NA TRBJ1-1 TRBD1 15 TRBV10-3 TGTGCCATCAGTGAGTCGGGACAGGGAAGCACTGAAGCTTTCTTT CAISESGQGSTEAFF
NA TRBJ1-2 TRBD1 15 TRBV7-8 TGTGCCAGCAGCTTAGTGCCAGGGGGGATGAATGGCTACACCTTC CASSLVPGGMNGYTF
NA TRBJ2-7 TRBD1 12 TRBV11-2 TGTGCCAGCAGCCAGACAGGGTACGAGCAGTACTTC CASSQTGYEQYF
NA TRBJ2-7 TRBD1 17 TRBV27 TGTGCCAGCAGTTTAGATGGAAGGGACAGGGTGAGGAACGAGCAGTACTTC CASSLDGRDRVRNEQYF
NA TRBJ2-3 TRBD2 17 TRBV7-6 TGTGCCAGCAGCCTTGGACTAGCGGGGGACCCCACAGATACGCAGTATTTT CASSLGLAGDPTDTQYF
once TRBJ2-1 TRBD2 14 TRBV11-3 TGTGCCAGCAGCACCAAGTTCGGGGGGAATGAGCAGTTCTTC CASSTKFGGNEQFF
NA TRBJ2-3 NA 14 TRBV6-5 TGTGCCAGCAGTTACTCCGACAGTACAGATACGCAGTATTTT CASSYSDSTDTQYF
NA TRBJ1-1 NA 14 TRBV29-1 TGCAGCGTTGTTAGGAGAGGGGGAGACACTGAAGCTTTCTTT CSVVRRGGDTEAFF
NA TRBJ1-1 NA 15 TRBV12-5 TGTGCTAGTGGCTCCTGGAGAAACCTGAACACTGAAGCTTTCTTT CASGSWRNLNTEAFF
NA TRBJ1-2 TRBD1 16 TRBV27 TGTGCCAGCAGTTCCGAACAGGGGGCCGTTTATTATGGCTACACCTTC CASSSEQGAVYYGYTF
few TRBJ1-3 NA 16 TRBV5-1 TGCGCCAGCAGCCTGGACGCGGAGGCCTCTGGAAACACCATATATTTT CASSLDAEASGNTIYF